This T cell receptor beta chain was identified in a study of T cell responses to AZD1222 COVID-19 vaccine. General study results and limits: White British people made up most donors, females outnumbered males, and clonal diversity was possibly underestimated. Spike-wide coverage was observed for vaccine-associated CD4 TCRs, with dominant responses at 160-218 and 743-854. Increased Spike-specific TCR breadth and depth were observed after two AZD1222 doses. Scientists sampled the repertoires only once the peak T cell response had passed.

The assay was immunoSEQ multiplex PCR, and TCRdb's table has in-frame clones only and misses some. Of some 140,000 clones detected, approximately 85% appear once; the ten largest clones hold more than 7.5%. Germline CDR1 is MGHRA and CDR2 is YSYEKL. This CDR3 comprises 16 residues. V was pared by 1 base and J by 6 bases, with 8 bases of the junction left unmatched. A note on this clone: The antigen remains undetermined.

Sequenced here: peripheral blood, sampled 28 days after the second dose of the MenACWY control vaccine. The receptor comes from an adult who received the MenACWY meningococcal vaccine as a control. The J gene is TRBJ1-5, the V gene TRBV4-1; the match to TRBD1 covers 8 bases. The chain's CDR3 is CASSQAGTGGGQPQHF. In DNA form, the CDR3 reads TGCGCCAGCAGCCAAGCCGGGACAGGTGGAGGTCAGCCCCAGCATTTT.